The clone carrying this TCR beta chain occurred once. What it recognizes is unknown. Different DNA sequences within this sample yield the same CDR3. This sample is part of a study of beta chain features in type 1 diabetes. General study findings and limits: HLA effects on TCRB rearrangement stayed unresolved here. Across all four CD4+ subsets, people with type 1 diabetes showed modestly shorter TCRB CDR3s. The naive, central memory and Treg TCRB repertoires looked more alike in patients than they did in healthy donors.

There are 12 residues in the CDR3. V was cut by 3 bases and J by 2 bases, with 1 base left in between. Germline V gene sequence: CDR1 SEHNR, CDR2 FQNEAQ (reference sequence). It was via CD45RO/CCR7/CD25/CD127/CD95/CD27 that CD4+ naive, central memory, regulatory and stem cell-like memory cells were sorted. Reverse transcription of all isolated RNA meant that expressed TCRB transcripts were sequenced. The read count averaged around 3.6 million across naive, central memory and regulatory T cell samples. The repertoire was sequenced with immunoSEQ multiplex PCR; TCRdb's copy has only in-frame clones and lacks some. This table has over 600,000 clones, 9.5% to 15% appearing once.

Sequencing was done on a sample of naive CD4+ T cells from blood. The genes are TRBV7-9 and TRBJ2-2, with D unresolved. The source is a man aged 25 to 40 with type 1 diabetes. CDR3 in amino acids: CASSFNTGELFF. The CDR3 nucleotides read TGTGCCAGCAGCTTTAACACCGGGGAGCTGTTTTTT.